The rows below give T cell receptor beta chains drawn from one sample of a study of CD8+CD57+ T cells in acquired aplastic anemia. A single record per CDR3 protein comes from TCRdb applying MiXCR to the reads. This sample has 150,000 to 200,000 distinct CDR3 sequences; roughly 43% occur once, and the top ten carry over 0.95%. Specimen: sorted CD4+, CD8+, or CD8+CD57+ T cells (not recorded which) from PBMCs. These receptors were collected from a human donor with aplastic anemia. Both conserved end residues are part of each CDR3. Each record gives: D gene, V gene, J gene, clone size, CDR3 length, CDR3 protein, CDR3 DNA. A D gene is named only where the DNA matches it firmly. Clone size, where shown, is once, few, many, or a class for clones that have expanded.

>TRBD2|TRBV6-2/TRBV6-3|TRBJ2-5|many|15
CASSYRTRPQETQYF
TGTGCCAGCAGTTACCGGACTAGGCCTCAAGAGACCCAGTACTTC
>NA|TRBV27|TRBJ1-1|NA|13
CASRLRENTEAFF
TGTGCCAGCAGATTAAGGGAGAACACTGAAGCTTTCTTT
>NA|TRBV2|TRBJ2-3|NA|16
CASSEATAVSTDTQYF
TGTGCCAGCAGTGAAGCCACCGCCGTTAGCACAGATACGCAGTATTTT
>NA|TRBV25-1|TRBJ1-1|once|11
CASLGSTEAFF
TGTGCCAGCCTGGGGAGCACTGAGGCTTTCTTT
>TRBD1|TRBV7-2|TRBJ1-1|NA|14
CASSLWDRGTEAFF
TGTGCCAGCAGCTTATGGGACAGGGGCACTGAAGCTTTCTTT
>NA|TRBV12-3/TRBV12-4|TRBJ1-6|many|13
CASTTGQNSPLHF
TGTGCCAGCACCACGGGCCAGAATTCACCCCTCCACTTT
>NA|TRBV7-2|TRBJ1-6|NA|13
CASSGQINSPLHF
TGTGCCAGCAGCGGACAGATCAATTCACCCCTCCACTTT
>NA|TRBV20-1|TRBJ2-7|NA|13
CSARDLEFREQYF
TGCAGTGCTAGAGATTTAGAGTTTCGGGAGCAGTACTTC
>NA|TRBV20-1|TRBJ1-5|NA|15
CSAGRRGLSNQPQHF
TGCAGTGCTGGGAGGAGGGGACTCAGCAATCAGCCCCAGCATTTT
>NA|TRBV20-1|TRBJ2-7|many|14
CSASLGDPTYEQYF
TGCAGTGCTAGTTTGGGGGACCCTACCTACGAGCAGTACTTC
>TRBD2|TRBV19|TRBJ2-3|many|16
CASSIAPSGGIHAQYF
TGTGCCAGTAGTATCGCCCCTAGCGGGGGGATCCACGCGCAGTATTTT
>NA|TRBV19|TRBJ1-2|NA|13
CASRDTANYGYTF
TGTGCCAGTCGGGACACAGCTAACTATGGCTACACCTTC
>NA|TRBV2|TRBJ2-2|NA|11
CASSEAGELFF
TGTGCTAGCAGTGAAGCCGGGGAGCTGTTTTTT
>NA|TRBV19|TRBJ2-5|many|14
CASKVGGNQETQYF
TGTGCCAGTAAGGTCGGGGGAAACCAAGAGACCCAGTACTTC
>TRBD2|TRBV5-6|TRBJ2-5|many|16
CASNTARVAGRETQYF
TGTGCCAGCAACACGGCCCGGGTAGCGGGTAGGGAGACCCAGTACTTC
>TRBD1|TRBV29-1|TRBJ2-5|once|13
CSGGQGNPETQYF
TGCAGCGGTGGACAGGGGAATCCGGAGACCCAGTACTTC
>NA|TRBV29-1|TRBJ1-1|NA|12
CSVRIQNTEAFF
TGCAGCGTTCGGATACAGAACACTGAAGCTTTCTTT
>NA|TRBV20-1|TRBJ2-7|once|16
CSARDVVSRVRYEQYF
TGCAGTGCTAGAGATGTCGTCTCCAGGGTAAGATACGAGCAGTACTTC
>NA|TRBV15|TRBJ2-5|NA|11
CASSLHETQYF
TGTGCCAGCAGTTTACATGAGACCCAGTACTTC
>NA|TRBV9|TRBJ2-7|many|13
CASAQLGGGEQYF
TGTGCCAGCGCCCAATTGGGTGGCGGCGAGCAGTACTTC
>TRBD1|TRBV25-1|TRBJ1-4|few|15
CASTDGQGVVEKLFF
TGTGCCAGCACTGACGGACAGGGCGTCGTAGAAAAACTGTTTTTT
>NA|TRBV3-1|TRBJ2-7|many|16
CASSQDLEGAFYEQYF
TGTGCCAGCAGCCAAGACCTAGAAGGGGCCTTCTACGAGCAGTACTTC
>NA|TRBV5-6|TRBJ1-2|once|15
CASSLSPRVKHGYTF
TGTGCCAGCAGCTTATCACCAAGGGTTAAACATGGCTACACCTTC
>NA|TRBV7-6|TRBJ1-5|many|18
CASSLGAGDFTAAQPQHF
TGTGCCAGCAGCTTAGGGGCCGGGGACTTTACTGCGGCTCAGCCCCAGCATTTT
>TRBD1|TRBV10-3|TRBJ2-1|NA|13
CAIRGQGYNEQFF
TGTGCCATCAGGGGACAGGGTTACAATGAGCAGTTCTTC
>TRBD1|TRBV2|TRBJ2-1|many|15
CASSTGWTGNNEQFF
TGTGCCAGCAGTACTGGGTGGACAGGAAACAATGAGCAGTTCTTC
>NA|TRBV12-3/TRBV12-4|TRBJ2-5|many|15
CASSSGTSGRETQYF
TGTGCCAGCAGTTCCGGGACGAGTGGGAGGGAGACCCAGTACTTC
>NA|TRBV6-5|TRBJ2-7|NA|14
CASSYGGVSYEQYF
TGTGCCAGCAGTTACGGTGGGGTCTCCTACGAGCAGTACTTC
>NA|TRBV19|TRBJ2-7|NA|14
CASSIVQGSYEQYF
TGTGCCAGTAGTATAGTACAGGGCTCCTACGAGCAGTACTTC
>NA|TRBV7-8|TRBJ2-3|many|14
CASSLDYGTDTQYF
TGTGCCAGCAGCTTAGACTACGGCACAGATACGCAGTATTTT
>NA|TRBV20-1|TRBJ1-6|NA|16
CSATRGGRGLASPLRF
TGCAGTGCTACTAGGGGGGGCAGGGGATTGGCTTCACCCCTCCGCTTT
>NA|TRBV5-1|TRBJ2-5|many|15
CASSLSKGGGETQYF
TGCGCCAGCAGCCTCTCGAAAGGAGGGGGAGAGACCCAGTACTTC
>NA|TRBV19|TRBJ2-1|NA|12
CASSIPGLEQFF
TGTGCCAGTAGTATTCCGGGGTTGGAGCAGTTCTTC
>NA|TRBV13|TRBJ2-7|once|16
CASSSARGQSSYEQYF
TGTGCCAGCAGCTCGGCTCGGGGTCAAAGCTCCTACGAGCAGTACTTC
>NA|TRBV4-1|TRBJ1-5|NA|16
CASSQAPGTSNQPQHF
TGCGCCAGCAGCCAAGCCCCGGGGACGAGCAATCAGCCCCAGCATTTT
>NA|TRBV6-1|TRBJ1-6|many|14
CASRGQAFNSPLHF
TGTGCCAGCAGGGGGCAGGCTTTTAATTCACCCCTCCACTTT
>TRBD2|TRBV6-1|TRBJ2-7|many|14
CASRRTSGTYEQYF
TGTGCCAGCAGGAGGACTAGCGGGACCTACGAGCAGTACTTC
>NA|TRBV12-3/TRBV12-4|TRBJ2-2|many|14
CASSLLRNTGELFF
TGTGCCAGCAGTTTATTACGGAACACCGGGGAGCTGTTTTTT
>TRBD1|TRBV20-1|TRBJ2-7|NA|15
CSARASGQKYYEQYF
TGCAGTGCTAGGGCCTCGGGACAGAAGTACTACGAGCAGTACTTC
>NA|TRBV20-1|TRBJ1-2|many|13
CSASGIVNYGYTF
TGCAGTGCTAGTGGTATAGTTAACTATGGCTACACCTTC
>NA|TRBV7-8|TRBJ2-7|NA|11
CASSLGAVVYF
TGTGCCAGCAGCTTAGGGGCGGTAGTGTACTTC
>TRBD2|TRBV2|TRBJ2-7|NA|14
CASSGAGGPNEQYF
TGTGCCAGCAGTGGGGCGGGAGGGCCTAACGAGCAGTACTTC
>TRBD2|TRBV5-4|TRBJ2-7|NA|13
CASSFGGSGEQYF
TGTGCCAGCAGCTTCGGGGGGTCGGGAGAGCAGTACTTC
>NA|TRBV3-1|TRBJ1-1|few|13
CASSQGRDTEAFF
TGTGCCAGCAGTCAGGGGAGAGACACTGAAGCTTTCTTT
>NA|TRBV2|TRBJ2-1|NA|14
CASSGQTFYNEQFF
TGTGCCAGCTCGGGACAAACTTTCTACAATGAGCAGTTCTTC
>NA|TRBV20-1|TRBJ2-7|NA|13
CSARLRDTYEQYF
TGCAGTGCTAGACTCCGGGACACCTACGAGCAGTACTTC
>NA|TRBV5-1|TRBJ1-1|few|13
CASSSTSGTEAFF
TGCGCCAGCAGCTCAACTAGCGGCACTGAAGCTTTCTTT
>NA|TRBV7-2|TRBJ1-2|many|12
CASSLEGYGYTF
TGTGCCAGCAGCTTGGAGGGGTATGGCTACACCTTC
>NA|TRBV5-1|TRBJ2-7|many|13
CASRLGTYYEQYF
TGCGCCAGCAGACTCGGGACCTACTACGAGCAGTACTTC
>NA|TRBV10-3|TRBJ2-1|NA|15
CATGAGTGSDNEQSF
TGTGCCACAGGGGCAGGGACGGGGTCCGACAATGAGCAGTCCTTC
>NA|TRBV10-3|TRBJ2-3|many|15
CAISAWGERTDTQYF
TGTGCCATCAGCGCGTGGGGGGAGAGGACAGATACGCAGTATTTT
>NA|TRBV12-3/TRBV12-4|TRBJ1-1|many|13
CASSLWENTEAFF
TGTGCCAGCAGTCTCTGGGAAAACACTGAAGCTTTCTTT
>TRBD1|TRBV4-1|TRBJ1-2|NA|15
CASSPRGGSNYGYTF
TGCGCCAGCAGCCCCAGAGGGGGCAGTAACTATGGCTACACCTTC
>TRBD2|TRBV7-8|TRBJ2-5|NA|18
CASSWLALAGGAQETQYF
TGTGCCAGCAGCTGGCTTGCCCTAGCGGGGGGGGCCCAAGAGACCCAGTACTTC
>NA|TRBV5-6|TRBJ2-5|many|15
CASSPLNVEEETQYF
TGTGCCAGCAGCCCCTTAAACGTCGAGGAAGAGACCCAGTACTTC
>NA|TRBV29-1|TRBJ2-3|many|16
CSARLFGAGVFDTQYF
TGCAGCGCCCGCCTCTTTGGGGCCGGGGTTTTTGATACGCAGTATTTT
>NA|TRBV3-1|TRBJ1-4|NA|13
CASSHRTNEKLFF
TGTGCCAGCAGCCACAGGACTAATGAAAAACTGTTTTTT
>NA|TRBV5-1|TRBJ1-4|once|14
CASSADATNEKLFF
TGCGCCAGCAGCGCCGACGCAACTAATGAAAAACTGTTTTTT
>NA|TRBV12-3/TRBV12-4|TRBJ1-5|many|13
CASSLDEGQPQHF
TGTGCCAGCAGTTTGGACGAAGGCCAGCCCCAGCATTTT
>NA|TRBV12-3/TRBV12-4|TRBJ1-1|many|13
CASTPGGNTEAFF
TGTGCCAGCACCCCTGGGGGAAACACTGAAGCTTTCTTT